This T cell receptor (beta chain) was documented in a study of shared clonotypes between healthy human individuals. Study-level points and caveats: The study generally estimated greater richness for naive than memory subsets. What limited the represented genetic and exposure-history diversity was the small number of donors. It was the non-shared clonotypes that had lower generation probabilities than clonotypes shared by all four donors.

Points on this clone: The target antigen is unknown.

The naive CD8 subset, CD45RO-negative cells positively selected for CCR7, excluded terminally differentiated effector memory CD45RA+ cells. Repertoires were generated with immunoSEQ multiplex PCR, while TCRdb's copy carries only in-frame clones and drops some. The sample lists fewer than 700,000 clones; 85% to 95% were seen once. V lost 4 bases and J lost 3, with 18 bases in between. Germline CDR1 MNHNS, CDR2 SASEGT. The CDR3 spans 17 residues. This clonotype was obtained from a woman aged 25 to 39 in good health. The chain links TRBV6-1 to TRBJ2-2; the D gene is possibly TRBD2 (7 bases). The sequencing input was naive CD8+ T cells sorted from blood. The CDR3 DNA sequence: TGTGCCAGCAGTGCAAACCTAGCGGAGGGGGACACCGGGGAGCTGTTTTTT. Translated, it gives CASSANLAEGDTGELFF.